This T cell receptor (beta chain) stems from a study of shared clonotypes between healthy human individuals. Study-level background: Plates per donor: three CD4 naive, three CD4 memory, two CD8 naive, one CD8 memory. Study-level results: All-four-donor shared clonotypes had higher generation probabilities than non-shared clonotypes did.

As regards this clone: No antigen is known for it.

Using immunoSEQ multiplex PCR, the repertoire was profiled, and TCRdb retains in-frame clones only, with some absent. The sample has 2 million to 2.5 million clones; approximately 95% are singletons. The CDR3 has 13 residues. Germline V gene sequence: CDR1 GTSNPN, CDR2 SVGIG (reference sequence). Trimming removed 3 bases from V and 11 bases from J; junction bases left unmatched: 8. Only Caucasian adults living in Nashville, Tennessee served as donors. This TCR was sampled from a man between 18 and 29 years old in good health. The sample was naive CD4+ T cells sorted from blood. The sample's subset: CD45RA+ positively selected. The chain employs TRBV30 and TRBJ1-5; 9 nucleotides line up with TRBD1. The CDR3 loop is CAWSGQGPEAQHF. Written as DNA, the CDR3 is TGTGCCTGGAGCGGACAGGGGCCCGAAGCCCAGCATTTT.